This T cell receptor (beta chain) was profiled in a study of cytomegalovirus exposure and HLA in healthy donors. V was pared by 0 bases and J by 2 bases, with 1 base of the junction left unmatched. The CDR3 is 15 residues long. Germline assignment: CDR1 LNHDA and CDR2 SQIVND (reference sequence). Primers for the PCR totalled 60 Vbeta and 13 Jbeta. TCRdb keeps only in-frame clones here, not all; method: immunoSEQ multiplex PCR. The sample has 87,000 or so clones. The chain combines TRBV19 with TRBJ1-3; 7 bases are shared with TRBD1. This TCR was sampled from a man aged 50 to 59 in good health and CMV-seropositive. The source material was PBMCs. CDR3 nucleotides: TGTGCCAGTAGTATAGACAGGGGGACTGGAAACACCATATATTTT. It translates to CASSIDRGTGNTIYF.